The rows below give T cell receptor beta chains drawn from one sample of a study of shared clonotypes between healthy human individuals. Repertoires were generated with immunoSEQ multiplex PCR, while TCRdb's copy carries only in-frame clones and drops some. The sample includes 450,000 to 500,000 clones, about 78% of them seen just once. Material: PBMCs. The receptors here all came from a woman in her thirties or forties in good health. Some clones in this sample may be carry-over from other donors' samples. The CDR3 runs from the conserved cysteine through the conserved F or W. The D gene is left open where the match is weak. Only some rows state a clone size, as once, few, many or a class for expanded clones.

abundance | len | d_gene | j_gene | v_gene | CDR3nt | CDR3aa
- | 15 | TRBD2 | TRBJ2-1 | TRBV27 | TGTGCCAGCAGTTTATCTAGCGGGAGGTCCAATGAGCAGTTCTTC | CASSLSSGRSNEQFF
- | 13 | TRBD2 | TRBJ2-1 | TRBV6-5 | TGTGCCAGCAGTTACGGGGGGGAGGGTGAGCAGTTCTTC | CASSYGGEGEQFF
once | 15 | - | TRBJ2-7 | TRBV28 | TGTGCCAGCAGTTTTGGCGGCCCAACAACCTACGAGCAGTACTTC | CASSFGGPTTYEQYF
once | 16 | TRBD2 | TRBJ2-3 | TRBV2 | TGTGCCAGCAGTCCCGGGACTAGCGGGAGGATAGATACGCAGTATTTT | CASSPGTSGRIDTQYF
- | 12 | - | TRBJ2-5 | TRBV2 | TGTGCCGGGGGGGGCAGATCAGAGACCCAGTACTTC | CAGGGRSETQYF
- | 15 | - | TRBJ2-5 | TRBV7-3 | TGTGCCAGCAGCTTATTAGGGGGGGCTGGAGAGACCCAGTACTTC | CASSLLGGAGETQYF
- | 20 | TRBD2 | TRBJ2-5 | TRBV10-3 | TGTGCCATCAGTACTACAGGGGCAGAGGGACTAGCGGGAGGGCCGGAGACCCAGTACTTC | CAISTTGAEGLAGGPETQYF
- | 16 | TRBD2 | TRBJ2-3 | TRBV7-6 | TGTGCCAGCAGCCGCCGTAGGAGCGGGGGCACAGATACGCAGTATTTT | CASSRRRSGGTDTQYF
- | 15 | - | TRBJ1-2 | TRBV4-2 | TGTGCCAGCAGCCAAGATCGGGCAGCGACGGGTGGCTACACCTTC | CASSQDRAATGGYTF
- | 18 | TRBD2 | TRBJ2-2 | TRBV9 | TGTGCCAGCAGCGTAGCTACGGCGGGAGGAGGCTCCACCGGGGAGCTGTTTTTT | CASSVATAGGGSTGELFF
few | 15 | TRBD2 | TRBJ2-1 | TRBV2 | TGTGCCAGCAAATCCGGGACTAACTCCTACAATGAGCAGTTCTTC | CASKSGTNSYNEQFF
- | 13 | - | TRBJ2-5 | TRBV28 | TGTGCCTGTCTGGGGGGCGCCCGGGAGACCCAGTACTTC | CACLGGARETQYF
few | 18 | TRBD1 | TRBJ2-5 | TRBV7-9 | TGTGCCAGCAGCTTACCCCTTAGGACAGGGATTTATCGAGAGACCCAGTACTTC | CASSLPLRTGIYRETQYF
- | 13 | - | TRBJ1-5 | TRBV2 | TGTGCCAGCAACCAGGGGAAGGCTCAGCCCCAGCATTTT | CASNQGKAQPQHF
- | 15 | - | TRBJ2-1 | TRBV10-1 | TGCGCCAGCAGTGGGGGGCTAGCGGTCTACAATGAGCAGTTCTTC | CASSGGLAVYNEQFF
- | 12 | - | TRBJ2-5 | TRBV2 | TGTGCCAGCAGTCCTCGGTTAGAGACCCAGTACTTC | CASSPRLETQYF
- | 11 | - | TRBJ2-7 | TRBV7-9 | TGTGCCAGCACAGGATCCTACGAGCAGTACTTC | CASTGSYEQYF
- | 15 | TRBD1 | TRBJ2-7 | TRBV6-5 | TGTGCCAGCAGTTACGACAGGGGATCTATCGGCCAGCAGTACTTC | CASSYDRGSIGQQYF
- | 19 | - | TRBJ2-6 | TRBV11-2 | TGTGCCAGCAGCAGCCGACTGCCCGGGGCTGGCTCTGGGGCCAACGTCCTGACTTTC | CASSSRLPGAGSGANVLTF
- | 11 | TRBD1 | TRBJ1-2 | TRBV29-1 | TGCAGCGTTGGACAGGGTGGTGGCTACACCTTC | CSVGQGGGYTF
- | 12 | - | TRBJ1-6 | TRBV2 | TGTGCCAGCAGTCACAGGGATTCACCCCTCCACTTT | CASSHRDSPLHF
- | 14 | - | TRBJ1-4 | TRBV27 | TGTGCCAGCGGGCCGGGACGGATGAATGAAAAACTGTTTTTT | CASGPGRMNEKLFF
- | 15 | - | TRBJ2-7 | TRBV2 | TGTGCCAGCAGTGAAAGGAGTACGCGAACCTACGAGCAGTACTTC | CASSERSTRTYEQYF
- | 13 | TRBD2 | TRBJ2-4 | TRBV28 | TGTGCGAGCGGGGAGGCAGCCAAAAACATTCAGTACTTC | CASGEAAKNIQYF
- | 13 | - | TRBJ1-3 | TRBV7-3 | TGTGCCAGCAGCCTCGGACAGGGAAACACCATATATTTT | CASSLGQGNTIYF
- | 15 | TRBD2 | TRBJ2-2 | TRBV2 | TGTGCCAGCAGTGAGTTCAGCGGGAACTCCGGGGAGCTGTTTTTT | CASSEFSGNSGELFF
- | 15 | - | TRBJ2-7 | TRBV4-2 | TGTGCCAGCAGCCAAGACCGGGACACCCCCTACGAGCAGTACTTC | CASSQDRDTPYEQYF
- | 13 | - | TRBJ1-1 | TRBV5-6 | TGTGCCAGCAGCTTGATTAGCGGGACTGAAGCTTTCTTT | CASSLISGTEAFF
- | 13 | - | TRBJ2-3 | TRBV11-2 | TGTGCCAGCAGCTTATATAGCACAGATACGCAGTATTTT | CASSLYSTDTQYF
- | 16 | TRBD1 | TRBJ1-4 | TRBV6-1 | TGTGCCAGCAGTGAAAGCTCTGGGACAGGCAATGAAAAACTGTTTTTT | CASSESSGTGNEKLFF
- | 14 | - | TRBJ2-1 | TRBV5-4 | TGTGCCAGCAGCCTAAATCGGGACGGCAATGAGCAGTTCTTC | CASSLNRDGNEQFF
- | 17 | - | TRBJ2-5 | TRBV11-2 | TGTGCCAGCAGCTTAATGGCTTTCCGGGACGGTGCCCGGACCCAGTACTTC | CASSLMAFRDGARTQYF
- | 14 | TRBD2 | TRBJ2-3 | TRBV7-9 | TGTGCCAGCAGCTTACCGGGGGGGTCAGATACGCAGTATTTT | CASSLPGGSDTQYF
- | 17 | - | TRBJ2-5 | TRBV6-1 | TGTGCCAGCAGTGAATTCTGGGGCAGGGGTGGAGGAGAGACCCAGTACTTC | CASSEFWGRGGGETQYF
- | 16 | - | TRBJ2-5 | TRBV9 | TGTGCCAGCAGCGTAGATGTAGCCGGGTTAGGTGAGACCCAGTACTTC | CASSVDVAGLGETQYF
- | 14 | TRBD2 | TRBJ2-1 | TRBV7-9 | TGTGCCAGCAGCTTGGGACTAGCGGATAATGAGCAGTTCTTC | CASSLGLADNEQFF
- | 15 | - | TRBJ1-5 | TRBV18 | TGTGCCAGCTCCCCCGCCGGGGGGAGCAATCAGCCCCAGCATTTT | CASSPAGGSNQPQHF
- | 13 | - | TRBJ1-2 | TRBV2 | TGTGCCAGCAGCCCCGGGCCCCAGGGCTCCTACACCTTC | CASSPGPQGSYTF
- | 15 | TRBD2 | TRBJ2-5 | TRBV29-1 | TGCAGCGTGGAGGGACTAGCGGGAGGACGCGGGACCCAGTACTTC | CSVEGLAGGRGTQYF
- | 15 | TRBD1 | TRBJ2-5 | TRBV5-1 | TGCGCCAGCAGCTCCTCGGACAGGGGAGGGGAGACCCAGTACTTC | CASSSSDRGGETQYF